This is a list of T cell receptor beta chains from one sample in a study of control samples from healthy donors and cancer patients. Sequenced by immunoSEQ multiplex PCR; TCRdb stores in-frame clones only, minus some. The sample comprises about 120,000 clones, 93% of which are singletons, and roughly 2.7% rests with the top ten. Sequencing was performed on blood. The receptors originated from a man under 40 in good health. Both conserved end residues are part of each CDR3. The D gene is left open where the match is weak. Clone size appears in some rows only: once, few, many, or a class for an expanded clone.

D: .; size: .; J: TRBJ1-1; V: TRBV12-3/TRBV12-4; CDR3: CASGRGSQRAFF; DNA: TGTGCCAGCGGAAGGGGTTCCCAGAGAGCTTTCTTT
D: TRBD1; size: .; J: TRBJ1-3; V: TRBV10-3; CDR3: CASKPGQGSVSSGNTIYF; DNA: TGTGCCAGTAAACCGGGACAGGGGTCAGTAAGCTCTGGAAACACCATATATTTT
D: .; size: .; J: TRBJ2-5; V: TRBV7-2; CDR3: CASSQGETQYF; DNA: TGTGCCAGCAGCCAGGGAGAGACCCAGTACTTC
D: .; size: .; J: TRBJ2-4; V: TRBV19; CDR3: CASSIGRYTLAKNIQYF; DNA: TGTGCCAGTAGTATAGGGAGGTACACCCTAGCCAAAAACATTCAGTACTTC
D: TRBD1; size: once; J: TRBJ1-1; V: TRBV9; CDR3: CASSVRQGEAFF; DNA: TGTGCCAGCAGCGTTCGACAGGGTGAAGCTTTCTTT
D: .; size: once; J: TRBJ1-4; V: TRBV5-1; CDR3: CASSLGPTEATNEKLFF; DNA: TGCGCCAGCAGCTTGGGCCCCACGGAAGCAACTAATGAAAAACTGTTTTTT
D: .; size: once; J: TRBJ1-3; V: TRBV5-1; CDR3: CASSLGAAGNTIYF; DNA: TGCGCCAGCAGCTTGGGGGCAGCTGGAAACACCATATATTTT
D: .; size: .; J: TRBJ2-7; V: TRBV13; CDR3: CASSLKVGLGEQYF; DNA: TGTGCCAGCAGCTTAAAGGTCGGCTTGGGGGAGCAGTACTTC
D: .; size: .; J: TRBJ2-2; V: TRBV18; CDR3: CASSPRFPGSWNTGELFF; DNA: TGTGCCAGCTCACCACGTTTTCCAGGGAGCTGGAACACCGGGGAGCTGTTTTTT
D: .; size: once; J: TRBJ2-1; V: TRBV7-3; CDR3: CASSLHGSGEQFF; DNA: TGTGCCAGCAGCTTACACGGTAGCGGTGAGCAGTTCTTC
D: .; size: .; J: TRBJ1-1; V: TRBV7-9; CDR3: CASSSGGTEAFF; DNA: TGTGCCAGCTCGAGCGGGGGGACTGAAGCTTTCTTT
D: TRBD1; size: once; J: TRBJ1-4; V: TRBV5-1; CDR3: CASSLDRGTNEKLFF; DNA: TGCGCCAGCAGCTTGGACAGGGGCACTAATGAAAAACTGTTTTTT
D: TRBD1; size: .; J: TRBJ1-2; V: TRBV4-1; CDR3: CASSPDGQETYGYTF; DNA: TGCGCCAGCAGCCCAGACGGACAGGAGACTTATGGCTACACCTTC
D: TRBD1; size: few; J: TRBJ1-1; V: TRBV10-3; CDR3: CAISFGQATEAFF; DNA: TGTGCCATCAGCTTCGGACAGGCCACTGAAGCTTTCTTT
D: .; size: once; J: TRBJ2-6; V: TRBV18; CDR3: CASSPGMGDSLLSTGANVLTF; DNA: TGTGCCAGCTCACCTGGAATGGGCGATAGTCTCCTATCGACTGGGGCCAACGTCCTGACTTTC
D: .; size: .; J: TRBJ2-6; V: TRBV10-3; CDR3: CAISRPDSSGANVLTF; DNA: TGTGCCATCAGTCGCCCCGACAGTTCTGGGGCCAACGTCCTGACTTTC
D: TRBD1; size: .; J: TRBJ1-1; V: TRBV11-2; CDR3: CASSFTGAGTEAFF; DNA: TGTGCCAGCAGCTTTACAGGGGCGGGAACTGAAGCTTTCTTT
D: TRBD1; size: .; J: TRBJ1-5; V: TRBV28; CDR3: CASSFLSGQGQNQPQHF; DNA: TGTGCCAGCAGTTTCCTCTCGGGACAGGGCCAAAATCAGCCCCAGCATTTT
D: TRBD1; size: .; J: TRBJ1-2; V: TRBV3-1/TRBV3-2; CDR3: CASSQGTGVANYGYTF; DNA: TGTGCCAGCAGCCAAGGTACAGGGGTGGCCAACTATGGCTACACCTTC
D: .; size: once; J: TRBJ1-1; V: TRBV10-3; CDR3: CAISESNRLEAFF; DNA: TGTGCCATCAGTGAGTCGAACAGGCTTGAAGCTTTCTTT
D: TRBD1; size: .; J: TRBJ2-1; V: TRBV12-3/TRBV12-4; CDR3: CASRRDSYNEQFF; DNA: TGTGCCAGCAGACGGGACAGCTACAATGAGCAGTTCTTC
D: TRBD1; size: .; J: TRBJ2-5; V: TRBV27; CDR3: CASTQLADRGLRETQYF; DNA: TGTGCCAGCACTCAGTTAGCGGACAGGGGGCTTCGGGAGACCCAGTACTTC
D: .; size: .; J: TRBJ1-1; V: TRBV10-3; CDR3: CAISPVWGPNTEAFF; DNA: TGTGCCATCAGCCCCGTCTGGGGCCCGAACACTGAAGCTTTCTTT
D: TRBD2; size: .; J: TRBJ2-1; V: TRBV7-3; CDR3: CASSFSGGPDEQFF; DNA: TGTGCCAGCAGCTTCTCGGGGGGGCCGGATGAGCAGTTCTTC
D: TRBD1; size: .; J: TRBJ2-2; V: TRBV27; CDR3: CASSLWAGGNAGELFF; DNA: TGTGCCAGCAGTTTATGGGCAGGGGGAAACGCCGGGGAGCTGTTTTTT
D: .; size: once; J: TRBJ1-4; V: TRBV25-1; CDR3: CASSLDSFNEKLFF; DNA: TGTGCCAGCAGCTTGGACAGCTTTAATGAAAAACTGTTTTTT
D: TRBD1; size: .; J: TRBJ1-1; V: TRBV28; CDR3: CASRGTGLFSEAFF; DNA: TGTGCCAGCAGGGGGACAGGGCTATTCTCTGAAGCTTTCTTT
D: .; size: .; J: TRBJ2-5; V: TRBV12-5; CDR3: CASGNRDSSGETQYF; DNA: TGTGCTAGTGGTAACCGGGACTCTAGTGGGGAGACCCAGTACTTC
D: .; size: .; J: TRBJ2-1; V: TRBV7-9; CDR3: CASNSLAHEQFF; DNA: TGTGCCAGCAACTCCCTTGCCCATGAGCAGTTCTTC
D: .; size: .; J: TRBJ2-3; V: TRBV28; CDR3: CASSPISESGYTDTQYF; DNA: TGTGCCAGCAGTCCGATTTCGGAAAGCGGGTATACAGATACGCAGTATTTT
D: .; size: .; J: TRBJ1-1; V: TRBV11-1; CDR3: CASSGKDRYVEAFF; DNA: TGTGCCAGCAGCGGGAAGGACCGGTACGTCGAAGCTTTCTTT
D: TRBD1; size: .; J: TRBJ2-7; V: TRBV7-2; CDR3: CASSPDRGREQYF; DNA: TGTGCCAGCAGCCCAGACAGGGGGCGGGAGCAGTACTTC
D: .; size: .; J: TRBJ1-1; V: TRBV19; CDR3: CASSIERINTEAFF; DNA: TGTGCCAGTAGTATAGAGCGGATTAACACTGAAGCTTTCTTT
D: .; size: .; J: TRBJ2-1; V: TRBV24-1; CDR3: CATSDLQGDEQFF; DNA: TGTGCCACCAGTGATTTACAGGGCGATGAGCAGTTCTTC
D: .; size: .; J: TRBJ2-2; V: TRBV6-4; CDR3: CASSEGSTTGELFF; DNA: TGTGCCAGCAGTGAGGGCTCTACCACCGGGGAGCTGTTTTTT
D: .; size: .; J: TRBJ1-5; V: TRBV30; CDR3: CAWSVRGGVGGSNQPQHF; DNA: TGTGCCTGGAGTGTACGAGGTGGTGTGGGAGGTAGCAATCAGCCCCAGCATTTT
D: TRBD1; size: .; J: TRBJ1-2; V: TRBV5-4; CDR3: CASSLGEGASYGYTF; DNA: TGTGCCAGCAGCCTTGGGGAGGGGGCGTCCTATGGCTACACCTTC
D: .; size: .; J: TRBJ1-2; V: TRBV13; CDR3: CASRNQDSSNYGYTF; DNA: TGTGCCAGCAGAAATCAAGACAGTTCTAACTATGGCTACACCTTC
D: .; size: .; J: TRBJ2-5; V: TRBV5-5; CDR3: CASSLNGWETQYF; DNA: TGTGCCAGCAGCTTGAATGGATGGGAGACCCAGTACTTC
D: .; size: .; J: TRBJ1-1; V: TRBV7-2; CDR3: CASKPAQSTEAFF; DNA: TGTGCCAGCAAACCAGCACAGAGCACTGAAGCTTTCTTT
D: .; size: .; J: TRBJ1-1; V: TRBV28; CDR3: CASSFPDRNTEAFF; DNA: TGTGCCAGCAGTTTCCCCGACAGAAACACTGAAGCTTTCTTT
D: .; size: .; J: TRBJ1-2; V: TRBV7-2; CDR3: CASSKMGRSRGHPYGYTF; DNA: TGTGCCAGCAGTAAGATGGGTCGTTCAAGGGGTCACCCCTATGGCTACACCTTC
D: .; size: .; J: TRBJ2-3; V: TRBV6-5; CDR3: CASSRGVLQDTQYF; DNA: TGTGCCAGCAGTCGTGGAGTACTACAGGATACGCAGTATTTT
D: .; size: .; J: TRBJ1-1; V: TRBV9; CDR3: CASSAREYSTEAFF; DNA: TGTGCCAGCAGCGCTCGGGAGTATTCCACTGAAGCTTTCTTT
D: .; size: once; J: TRBJ2-2; V: TRBV5-1; CDR3: CASIGTDETGELFF; DNA: TGCGCCAGCATAGGGACGGACGAAACCGGGGAGCTGTTTTTT
D: .; size: .; J: TRBJ1-6; V: TRBV7-9; CDR3: CASSLLSSPLHF; DNA: TGTGCCAGCAGCTTATTGTCTTCACCCCTCCACTTT
D: .; size: .; J: TRBJ2-4; V: TRBV7-9; CDR3: CASSLGAGLGKNIQYF; DNA: TGTGCCAGCAGCTTAGGGGCAGGGTTGGGCAAAAACATTCAGTACTTC
D: .; size: .; J: TRBJ1-1; V: TRBV7-9; CDR3: CASSLRSGSREGTEAFF; DNA: TGTGCCAGCAGCTTGAGGTCGGGGTCCCGCGAAGGAACTGAAGCTTTCTTT
D: .; size: .; J: TRBJ2-2; V: TRBV18; CDR3: CASSPRVGGLNTGELFF; DNA: TGTGCCAGCTCACCACGCGTGGGGGGACTGAACACCGGGGAGCTGTTTTTT
D: .; size: .; J: TRBJ2-1; V: TRBV29-1; CDR3: CSVEVSIDEQFF; DNA: TGCAGCGTTGAAGTCTCGATCGATGAGCAGTTCTTC